These T cell receptor beta chains were read from a single sample in a study of radiation and T cells in renal cell carcinoma. The table came from immunoSEQ multiplex PCR; TCRdb's copy has only in-frame clones and leaves some out. Of some 130,000 clones listed, 88% are singletons. The sequencing used blood, collected from a patient whose treatment included radiotherapy and nephrectomy. These receptors originate from a woman in her seventies with renal cell carcinoma. Each CDR3 is given with its conserved first and last residue. A D gene is named only where the DNA matches it firmly. Not all rows give a size; the values are once, few, many and, for expanded clones, a class.

D: TRBD2; J: TRBJ2-5; V: TRBV19; size: NA; DNA: TGTGCCAGTAGAAGCGGGGGGGCCGTAGAGACCCAGTACTTC; CDR3: CASRSGGAVETQYF
D: TRBD1; J: TRBJ1-3; V: TRBV5-1; size: NA; DNA: TGCGCCAGCAGCTCCGCGACAGGGGTCAGCGGAAACACCATATATTTT; CDR3: CASSSATGVSGNTIYF
D: TRBD1; J: TRBJ2-7; V: TRBV7-2; size: once; DNA: TGTGCCAGCAGCACCGGGACAGGGGTTCGGGGCGAGCAGTACTTC; CDR3: CASSTGTGVRGEQYF
D: NA; J: TRBJ2-1; V: TRBV9; size: NA; DNA: TGTGCCAGCAGCGTAGGCTCTCAGTTAGGGTATGAGCAGTTCTTC; CDR3: CASSVGSQLGYEQFF
D: NA; J: TRBJ1-4; V: TRBV20-1; size: once; DNA: TGCAGTGCAGGGCGGGAAAAACTGTTTTTT; CDR3: CSAGREKLFF
D: NA; J: TRBJ2-6; V: TRBV30; size: NA; DNA: TGTGCCTGGAGTCCGGATTACTCTGGGGCCAACGTCCTGACTTTC; CDR3: CAWSPDYSGANVLTF
D: NA; J: TRBJ1-1; V: TRBV30; size: NA; DNA: TGTGCCTGGAGTGTACGGGGATTATTCACTGAAGCTTTCTTT; CDR3: CAWSVRGLFTEAFF
D: NA; J: TRBJ1-2; V: TRBV5-4; size: few; DNA: TGTGCCAGCAGCTTGTCGCACAGGTCCGGCTACACCTTC; CDR3: CASSLSHRSGYTF
D: NA; J: TRBJ1-1; V: TRBV19; size: few; DNA: TGTGCCAGTAGTCCGTTTTCGGACACTGAAGCTTTCTTT; CDR3: CASSPFSDTEAFF
D: TRBD1; J: TRBJ2-5; V: TRBV2; size: NA; DNA: TGTGCCAGCAATAGGGACAGATCCCAAGAGACCCAGTACTTC; CDR3: CASNRDRSQETQYF
D: NA; J: TRBJ2-7; V: TRBV5-1; size: NA; DNA: TGCGCCAGCAGCCGAGTCAATTTCTGGGGTTCGGGATTCGACGAGCAGTACTTC; CDR3: CASSRVNFWGSGFDEQYF
D: NA; J: TRBJ1-3; V: TRBV7-7; size: NA; DNA: TGTGCTAGCAGCCCCGGGCTATCTGGAAACACCATATATTTT; CDR3: CASSPGLSGNTIYF
D: TRBD1; J: TRBJ2-6; V: TRBV5-1; size: NA; DNA: TGCGCCAGCAGCTCGGTGGGACAGGACTCTGGGGCCAACGTCCTGACTTTC; CDR3: CASSSVGQDSGANVLTF
D: NA; J: TRBJ2-1; V: TRBV2; size: NA; DNA: TGTGCCAGCAGTACGGACAGTACCTCCAATGAGCAGTTCTTC; CDR3: CASSTDSTSNEQFF
D: NA; J: TRBJ2-7; V: TRBV6-1; size: NA; DNA: TGTGCCAGCAGTGATGGAGGAATCGAGCAGTACTTC; CDR3: CASSDGGIEQYF
D: NA; J: TRBJ1-2; V: TRBV4-2; size: NA; DNA: TGTGCCAGCAGCCAAGATGGGGCAGGGGCCCCGAACTATGGCTACACCTTC; CDR3: CASSQDGAGAPNYGYTF
D: NA; J: TRBJ1-2; V: TRBV4-3; size: NA; DNA: TGCGCCAGCAGCCAGGAGACAAGAAACTATGGCTACACCTTC; CDR3: CASSQETRNYGYTF
D: NA; J: TRBJ1-3; V: TRBV7-9; size: NA; DNA: TGTGCCAGCAGCCACGTACAGGGCCTCTCTGGAAACACCATATATTTT; CDR3: CASSHVQGLSGNTIYF
D: NA; J: TRBJ1-4; V: TRBV18; size: NA; DNA: TGTGCCAGCTCACCCGACAGGCTACCTAATGAAAAACTGTTTTTT; CDR3: CASSPDRLPNEKLFF
D: NA; J: TRBJ2-3; V: TRBV5-4; size: NA; DNA: TGTGCCAGCAGCCCTCCGGGAACAGGGACGGATACGCAGTATTTT; CDR3: CASSPPGTGTDTQYF
D: TRBD1; J: TRBJ2-7; V: TRBV29-1; size: NA; DNA: TGCAGCGTTGAGGTTCCTCCGGGACAGGGCTCCTACGAGCAGTACTTC; CDR3: CSVEVPPGQGSYEQYF
D: TRBD1; J: TRBJ2-2; V: TRBV6-5; size: NA; DNA: TGTGCCAGCAGTTACGTGGGGCAGGGGGCCGGGGAGCTGTTTTTT; CDR3: CASSYVGQGAGELFF
D: NA; J: TRBJ2-2; V: TRBV19; size: NA; DNA: TGTGCCAGTAAGGTCTCCGTGAACACCGGGGAGCTGTTTTTT; CDR3: CASKVSVNTGELFF
D: NA; J: TRBJ1-3; V: TRBV30; size: NA; DNA: TGTGCCTGGAGTGTACGTACAGCCAACTCTGGAAACACCATATATTTT; CDR3: CAWSVRTANSGNTIYF